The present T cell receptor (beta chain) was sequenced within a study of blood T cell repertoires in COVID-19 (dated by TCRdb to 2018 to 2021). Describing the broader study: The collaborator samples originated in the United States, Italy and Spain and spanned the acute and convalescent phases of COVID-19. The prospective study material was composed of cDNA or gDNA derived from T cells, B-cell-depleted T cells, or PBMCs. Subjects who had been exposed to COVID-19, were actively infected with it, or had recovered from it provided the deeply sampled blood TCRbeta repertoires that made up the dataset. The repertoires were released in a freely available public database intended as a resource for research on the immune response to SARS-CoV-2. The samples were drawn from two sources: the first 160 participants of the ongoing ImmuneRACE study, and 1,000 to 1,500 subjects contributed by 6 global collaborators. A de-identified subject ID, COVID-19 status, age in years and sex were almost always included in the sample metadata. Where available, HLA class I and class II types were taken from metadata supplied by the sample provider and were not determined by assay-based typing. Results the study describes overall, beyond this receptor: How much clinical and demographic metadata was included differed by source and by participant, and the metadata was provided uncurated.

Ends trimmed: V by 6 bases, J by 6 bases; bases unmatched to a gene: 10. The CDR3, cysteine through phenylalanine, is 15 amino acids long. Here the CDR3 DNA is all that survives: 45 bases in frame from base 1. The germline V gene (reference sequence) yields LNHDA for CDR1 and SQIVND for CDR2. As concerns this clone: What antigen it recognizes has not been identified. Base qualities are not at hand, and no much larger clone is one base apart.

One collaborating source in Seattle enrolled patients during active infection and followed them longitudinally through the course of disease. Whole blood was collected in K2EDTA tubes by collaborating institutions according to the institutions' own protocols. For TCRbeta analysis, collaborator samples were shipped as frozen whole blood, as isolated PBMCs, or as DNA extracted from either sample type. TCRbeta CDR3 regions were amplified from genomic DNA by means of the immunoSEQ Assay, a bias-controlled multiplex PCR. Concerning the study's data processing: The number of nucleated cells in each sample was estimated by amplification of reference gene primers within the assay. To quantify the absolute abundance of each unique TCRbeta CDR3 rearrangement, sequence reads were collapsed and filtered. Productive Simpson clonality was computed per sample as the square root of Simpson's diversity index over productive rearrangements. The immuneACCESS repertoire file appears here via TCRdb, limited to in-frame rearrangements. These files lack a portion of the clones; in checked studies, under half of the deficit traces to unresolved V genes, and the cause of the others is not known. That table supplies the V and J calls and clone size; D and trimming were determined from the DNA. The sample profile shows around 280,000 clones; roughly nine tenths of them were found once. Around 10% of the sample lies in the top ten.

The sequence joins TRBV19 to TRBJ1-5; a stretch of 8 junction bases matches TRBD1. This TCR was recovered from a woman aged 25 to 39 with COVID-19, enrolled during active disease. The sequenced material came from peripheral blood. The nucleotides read TGTGCCAGTAGCTCGACAGGGGCCTTTTTTCAGCCCCAGCATTTT. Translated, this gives CASSSTGAFFQPQHF.